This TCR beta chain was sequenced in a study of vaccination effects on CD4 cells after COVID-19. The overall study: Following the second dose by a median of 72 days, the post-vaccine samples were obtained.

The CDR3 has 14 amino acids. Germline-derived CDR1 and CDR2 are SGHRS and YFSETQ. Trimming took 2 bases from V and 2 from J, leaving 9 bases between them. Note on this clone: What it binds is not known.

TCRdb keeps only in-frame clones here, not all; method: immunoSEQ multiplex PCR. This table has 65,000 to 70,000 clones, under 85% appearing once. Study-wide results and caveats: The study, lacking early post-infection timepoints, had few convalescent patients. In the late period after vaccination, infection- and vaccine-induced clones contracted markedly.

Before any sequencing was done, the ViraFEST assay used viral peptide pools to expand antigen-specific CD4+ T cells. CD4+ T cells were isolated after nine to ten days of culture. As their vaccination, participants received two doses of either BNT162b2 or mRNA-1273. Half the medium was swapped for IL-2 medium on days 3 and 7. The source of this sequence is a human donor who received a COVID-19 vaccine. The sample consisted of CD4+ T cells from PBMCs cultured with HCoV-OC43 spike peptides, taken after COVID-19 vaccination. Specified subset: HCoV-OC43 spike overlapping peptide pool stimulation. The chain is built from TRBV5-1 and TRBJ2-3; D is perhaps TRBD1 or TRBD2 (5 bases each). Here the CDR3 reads CASSFLGDTDTQYF. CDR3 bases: TGCGCCAGCAGCTTCTTGGGGGACACAGATACGCAGTATTTT.